This TCR beta chain is from a study of shared clonotypes between healthy human individuals. Findings of the study overall: Sorted-subset sequencing, rarefaction showed, was incomplete despite large depth.

Details on this clone: Its antigen is still unknown.

Nashville, Tennessee was home to all donors, each a Caucasian adult. Produced via immunoSEQ multiplex PCR; TCRdb's table is partial and in-frame only. The sample includes some 2,500,000 clones, roughly 93% seen only once; the top ten take roughly 0.36%. This CDR3 contains 14 residues. Germline V lookup: CDR1 SGHTA, CDR2 FQGTGA. V dropped 3 bases and J dropped 5 bases, with 11 bases sitting between them. Sequenced: naive CD4+ T cells from PBMCs. Subset of the sample: CD45RA+ positively selected. The receptor was derived from a man aged 18 to 30 in good health. Some clones in this sample may be carry-over from other donors' samples. The chain links TRBV7-3 to TRBJ2-1, with D unresolved. CDR3 sequence: CASSFGGSDNEQFF. Written as DNA, the CDR3 is TGTGCCAGCAGCTTCGGTGGGTCAGACAATGAGCAGTTCTTC.